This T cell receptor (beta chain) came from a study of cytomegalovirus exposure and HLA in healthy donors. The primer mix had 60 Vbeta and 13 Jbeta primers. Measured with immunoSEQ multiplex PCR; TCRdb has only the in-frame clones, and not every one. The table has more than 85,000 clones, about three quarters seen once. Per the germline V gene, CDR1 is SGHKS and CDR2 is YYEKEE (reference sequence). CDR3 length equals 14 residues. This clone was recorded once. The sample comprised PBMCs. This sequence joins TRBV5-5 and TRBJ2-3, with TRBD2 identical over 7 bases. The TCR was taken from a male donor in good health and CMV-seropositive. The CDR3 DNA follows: TGTGTCTCGAACGGCGGGGGAGGCACAGATACGCAGTATTTT. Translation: CVSNGGGGTDTQYF.